This entry lists 18 T cell receptor beta chains sequenced from one sample in a study of T-cell reconstitution after alpha-beta-depleted transplantation in children. The library targeted TCRbeta and was prepared with unique molecular identifiers. MiXCR, applied by TCRdb to the PCR reads, yields one record per CDR3 protein. Of about 980,000 distinct CDR3 sequences listed, roughly 31% are singletons. The material sequenced was PBMCs, mostly from graft donor cells, taken 360 days after TCRalphabeta/CD19-depleted stem cell transplant. Receptors originate from a boy under two years old who had a stem cell transplant for SCID, so the T cells may come from the graft donor.

V gene TRBV5-1 combines with J gene TRBJ2-1; tentatively, D is TRBD1 (5 bases). Germline CDR1 is SGHRS and CDR2 is YFSETQ. The CDR3 contains 16 residues. The V end lost 0 bases, the J end lost 5 bases, and 15 bases lay between the germline ends. This CDR3 is CASSLEPRDLDNEQFF. CDR3 in DNA: TGCGCCAGCAGCTTGGAACCCAGGGATTTGGACAATGAGCAGTTCTTC.

The chain recombines TRBV5-5 with TRBJ1-5; TRBD1 agrees at 8 bases. This CDR3 is 14 amino acids long. CDR1 SGHKS and CDR2 YYEKEE come from the germline V gene (reference sequence). Trimming at V came to 4 bases and at J to 8 bases, leaving 8 bases not matched to a gene. CDR3 loop: CASSLGQGSEPQHF. The CDR3 nucleotides are TGTGCCAGCAGCCTAGGACAGGGCTCCGAGCCCCAGCATTTT.

The rearrangement uses TRBV12-3 or TRBV12-4 and TRBJ1-5, with D unclear. This CDR3 spans 13 amino acids. With 3 bases removed from V and 4 bases from J, the gap between germline ends came to 7 bases. The CDR3 DNA follows: TGTGCCAGCAGTTTGTTAGAGAATCAGCCCCAGCATTTT. It specifies CASSLLENQPQHF.

In its sample, this clonotype was seen many times. The V gene is TRBV15, the J gene TRBJ2-3; 10 nucleotides agree with TRBD1. The V segment lost 5 bases and the J segment 4 bases; nucleotides outside the gene matches: 3. In germline, CDR1 is LNHNV, CDR2 YYDKDF (reference sequence). There are 14 residues in the CDR3. The CDR3 sequence: CATSPGQGSDTQYF. CDR3 coding DNA: TGTGCCACCAGCCCGGGACAGGGGTCAGATACGCAGTATTTT. Full variable domain (remainder filled in from reference TRBV15 and TRBJ2-3): DAMVIQNPRYQVTQFGKPVTLSCSQTLNHNVMYWYQQKSSQAPKLLFHYYDKDFNNEADTPDNFQSRRPNTSFCFLDIRSPGLGDTAMYLCATSPGQGSDTQYFGPGTRLTVL.

The chain carries TRBV10-2 and TRBJ2-1, with TRBD2 identical over 7 bases. Germline CDR1 reads WSHSY; CDR2 reads SAAADI. The CDR3 covers 14 residues. V shed 0 bases, J shed 10 bases, and the junction held 6 bases outside the gene matches. CDR3 nucleotides: TGCGCCAGCAGTGAGTCTGGAGCGGGGAAAGAGCAGTTCTTC. Residues: CASSESGAGKEQFF.

This clonotype was counted only a few times. The gene calls are TRBV20-1 and TRBJ2-1; D gene unclear. The CDR3 extends over 14 amino acids. The V gene lost 3 bases and the J gene lost 3 bases, with 12 bases spanning the gap. The V gene's germline CDR1 is DFQATT and CDR2 SNEGSKA (reference sequence). Here the CDR3 reads CSASRADNYNEQFF. In DNA, the CDR3 is TGCAGTGCTAGTCGGGCGGATAACTACAATGAGCAGTTCTTC.

The chain is built from TRBV19 and TRBJ2-1; D is possibly TRBD1 (5 bases). CDR1 is LNHDA, CDR2 SQIVND, per germline (reference sequence). Between the trimmed V and J ends, which lost 3 bases and 6 bases, there was a span of 12 bases. This CDR3 region has 14 residues. CDR3 residues: CASSMGRPSNEQFF. CDR3 nucleotide sequence: TGTGCCAGTAGTATGGGGCGGCCATCCAATGAGCAGTTCTTC.

This clonotype occurred a few times. This chain joins TRBV4-1 and TRBJ1-2; no firm D call. The V gene's germline CDR1 is MGHRA and CDR2 YSYEKL. CDR3 length: 15 amino acids. V was pared by 0 bases and J by 4 bases, with 12 bases between. This CDR3 is CASSQDGRLSYGYTF. The DNA of the CDR3 is TGCGCCAGCAGCCAAGATGGAAGACTATCCTATGGCTACACCTTC.

This clonotype occurred a few times. The rearrangement joins TRBV20-1 to TRBJ2-3, with D unclear. V dropped 2 bases and J dropped 0 bases, with 3 bases sitting between them. CDR3 length equals 12 residues. Germline loops: CDR1 DFQATT, CDR2 SNEGSKA (reference sequence). Written as DNA, the CDR3 is TGCAGTGCTAGACATAGCACAGATACGCAGTATTTT. Translation gives CSARHSTDTQYF.

The genes are TRBV4-2 and TRBJ2-7, with 13 bases identical to TRBD2. The CDR3 runs 15 residues. CDR1 is LGHNA and CDR2 is YNFKEQ in the germline V gene. J gave up 3 bases and V 4 bases, and 3 bases lay outside the gene matches. The CDR3 loop reads CASSPRLAGGYEQYF. The CDR3 DNA reads as TGTGCCAGCAGCCCAAGACTAGCGGGGGGCTACGAGCAGTACTTC.

The table lists this clonotype with a few counts. The chain links TRBV20-1 to TRBJ1-2, with a tentative D call TRBD1 (6 bases). Germline V gene lookup returns CDR1 DFQATT and CDR2 SNEGSKA (reference sequence). V lost 3 bases and J 4 bases, leaving 12 bases between the germline ends. The CDR3 length is 13 residues. This CDR3 is CSASGQGPYGYTF. DNA for the CDR3: TGCAGTGCTAGTGGGCAGGGGCCCTATGGCTACACCTTC.

The chain combines TRBV5-1 with TRBJ1-3, with D unclear. V was pared by 4 bases and J by 0 bases, with 23 bases between. The CDR3 totals 19 residues. Germline V CDR1 and CDR2: SGHRS, YFSETQ. The CDR3 DNA sequence: TGCGCCAGCAGCCCCTACAGTACGGGGTCCACCATCTCTGGAAACACCATATATTTT. This sequence encodes CASSPYSTGSTISGNTIYF.

The sample holds a few counts of this clonotype. The chain has TRBV6-5 and TRBJ2-7, with D perhaps matching TRBD2 (6 bases). Germline CDR1 and CDR2: MNHEY and SVGAGI. V lost 0 bases and J 5 bases, leaving 11 bases between the germline ends. The CDR3 loop spans 14 amino acids. For the CDR3, the DNA is TGTGCCAGCAGTTACTCGGGGAGGCCTGACGAGCAGTACTTC. Its protein product is CASSYSGRPDEQYF.

In its sample, this clonotype was seen a few times. This chain uses TRBV29-1 with TRBJ2-5, with a weak D call TRBD2 (5 bases). Trimming left V 3 bases short and J 5 bases short, with 19 bases between. The CDR3 is 15 residues long. CDR1 is SQVTM, CDR2 ANQGSEA, per germline. CDR3 sequence (DNA): TGCAGCGTTGAGGGTGACTCCTTGGGAGAGGAGACCCAGTACTTC. Encoded protein: CSVEGDSLGEETQYF.

This clonotype has a handful of counts. CDR3 sequence (DNA): TGTGCCAGCAGCTTGAGGACAGGGGCAGATACGCAGTATTTT. Translated, it gives CASSLRTGADTQYF. The chain recombines TRBV7-8 with TRBJ2-3; TRBD1 matches 9 bases. The germline V gene has CDR1 SGHVS and CDR2 FQNEAQ. The V segment lost 3 bases and the J segment 4 bases; nucleotides outside the gene matches: 2. This CDR3 has 14 amino acids. Full variable domain (remainder filled in from reference TRBV7-8 and TRBJ2-3): GAGVSQSPRYKVAKRGQDVALRCDPISGHVSLFWYQQALGQGPEFLTYFQNEAQLDKSGLPSDRFFAERPEGSVSTLKIQRTQQEDSAVYLCASSLRTGADTQYFGPGTRLTVL.

This clonotype was observed a few times. The rearrangement links TRBV20-1 to TRBJ2-3, with TRBD2 as a possible D gene (7 bases). The CDR3 has 14 amino acids. With 6 bases removed from V and 2 bases from J, the gap between germline ends came to 15 bases. CDR1 is DFQATT and CDR2 is SNEGSKA in the germline V gene (reference sequence). The DNA of the CDR3 is TGCAGTGCCCCAGGGGCGGGGGCCACAGATACGCAGTATTTT. Translation: CSAPGAGATDTQYF.

The chain recombines TRBV27 with TRBJ2-2; 10 positions agree with TRBD1. Germline V gene lookup returns CDR1 MNHEY and CDR2 SMNVEV (reference sequence). There are 16 residues in the CDR3. V was pared by 5 bases and J by 8 bases, with 11 bases of the junction left unmatched. As DNA, the CDR3 is TGTGCCAGCAGTACCCGGGACAGGGGCGCCACAGGGGAGCTGTTTTTT. Translation: CASSTRDRGATGELFF.

This clonotype came up a few times. The chain employs TRBV28 and TRBJ1-1, with 8 bases that match TRBD1. J lost 6 bases, V lost 6 bases, and 9 bases had no gene match. Germline V gives CDR1 MDHEN, CDR2 SYDVKM. CDR3 size: 14 residues. CDR3 in amino acids: CASSLDRVFAEAFF. Here the CDR3 DNA reads TGTGCCAGCAGCCTGGACAGGGTATTCGCTGAAGCTTTCTTT.